The rows below give T cell receptor beta chains drawn from one sample of a study of T cell clones after liver transplantation. The data were produced by immunoSEQ multiplex PCR, yet TCRdb's version contains in-frame clones alone and is incomplete. The sample consists of 25,000 to 35,000 clones, approximately 96% of them appearing once. Sequences were derived from CD8+ T cells from blood, sampled 12 months after liver transplant. All receptors derive from a human patient who received a liver transplant. Some T cells here may be from the graft donor. Each CDR3 is given with its conserved first and last residue. D genes are given only for firm matches. Clone size is shown for a subset of rows, as once, few, many or a class of expanded clone.

TRBJ2-5	13	TRBD1	-	TRBV19	CASPRDRGETQYF	TGTGCCAGCCCCCGGGACAGGGGAGAGACCCAGTACTTC
TRBJ2-7	16	-	-	TRBV9	CASSVGDGWATYEQYF	TGTGCCAGCAGCGTAGGGGACGGGTGGGCCACCTACGAGCAGTACTTC
TRBJ1-2	14	TRBD1	-	TRBV6-5	CASSYGTGGAGYTF	TGTGCCAGCAGTTACGGGACAGGGGGCGCCGGCTACACCTTC
TRBJ2-2	12	-	-	TRBV7-6	CASSPFTGELFF	TGTGCCAGCAGCCCGTTCACCGGGGAGCTGTTTTTT
TRBJ1-2	12	-	-	TRBV14	CASSQGIYGYTF	TGTGCCAGCAGCCAGGGAATCTATGGCTACACCTTC
TRBJ2-7	12	-	few	TRBV7-2	CASSRPDYEQYF	TGTGCCAGCAGCCGCCCGGACTACGAGCAGTACTTC
TRBJ2-3	17	TRBD2	-	TRBV13	CASSLGLAGGNTDTQYF	TGTGCCAGCAGCTTAGGTCTAGCGGGAGGGAACACAGATACGCAGTATTTT
TRBJ1-2	12	-	-	TRBV7-2	CASSHGTYGYTF	TGTGCCAGCAGCCACGGGACCTATGGCTACACCTTC
TRBJ2-1	15	TRBD2	once	TRBV7-3	CASSNLAGLYNEQFF	TGTGCCAGCAGCAATCTAGCGGGGCTCTACAATGAGCAGTTCTTC
TRBJ2-7	14	-	-	TRBV11-3	CASSLELGIYEQYF	TGTGCCAGCAGCTTGGAACTAGGGATCTACGAGCAGTACTTC
TRBJ2-4	14	-	-	TRBV7-2	CASSLVGDKNIQYF	TGTGCCAGCAGCTTAGTGGGTGACAAAAACATTCAGTACTTC
TRBJ2-1	15	TRBD2	-	TRBV4-1	CASSQSGSSYNEQFF	TGCGCCAGCAGCCAGAGCGGGAGCTCCTACAATGAGCAGTTCTTC
TRBJ2-1	16	TRBD2	-	TRBV5-6	CASSWPSGISYNEQFF	TGTGCCAGCAGTTGGCCCAGCGGGATTTCCTACAATGAGCAGTTCTTC
TRBJ1-1	13	TRBD1	-	TRBV11-3	CASSYTGGTEAFF	TGTGCCAGCAGCTACACAGGGGGGACTGAAGCTTTCTTT
TRBJ2-5	16	TRBD1	-	TRBV10-3	CAISRDRERDEETQYF	TGTGCCATCAGCCGAGACAGGGAGAGAGATGAGGAGACCCAGTACTTC
TRBJ2-1	18	TRBD2	-	TRBV28	CASSSGLAGGPLYNEQFF	TGTGCCAGCTCATCGGGGCTAGCGGGAGGGCCGCTATACAATGAGCAGTTCTTC
TRBJ2-5	15	TRBD2	-	TRBV28	CASSPRGSDRANQYF	TGTGCCAGCAGTCCCCGCGGGAGCGACCGGGCGAACCAGTACTTC
TRBJ2-7	13	-	-	TRBV2	CASSDSSPGEQYF	TGTGCCAGCAGTGACTCTAGCCCGGGGGAGCAGTACTTC
TRBJ2-7	15	TRBD2	-	TRBV27	CASSFGLAGAEEQYF	TGTGCCAGCAGTTTCGGACTAGCGGGAGCGGAAGAGCAGTACTTC
TRBJ2-4	13	-	-	TRBV29-1	CSVVARTKNIQYF	TGCAGCGTTGTAGCCAGGACCAAAAACATTCAGTACTTC
TRBJ2-7	14	TRBD1	-	TRBV4-1	CASSYGTGFYEQYF	TGCGCCAGCAGCTACGGGACAGGGTTCTACGAGCAGTACTTC
TRBJ2-7	15	TRBD2	-	TRBV30	CAWSVKASGIGEQYF	TGTGCCTGGAGTGTAAAGGCTAGCGGGATTGGGGAGCAGTACTTC
TRBJ2-5	15	TRBD2	-	TRBV9	CASTRSGGAGETQYF	TGTGCCAGCACCCGAAGCGGGGGCGCAGGGGAGACCCAGTACTTC
TRBJ2-5	14	-	once	TRBV25-1	CASSDLGLGETQYF	TGTGCCAGCAGTGACCTAGGGCTAGGAGAGACCCAGTACTTC
TRBJ2-6	15	-	-	TRBV7-9	CASSQGLSGANVLTF	TGTGCCAGCAGTCAGGGACTCTCTGGGGCCAACGTCCTGACTTTC
TRBJ2-2	15	-	-	TRBV18	CASSPQDDPTGELFF	TGTGCCAGCTCACCTCAGGACGACCCCACCGGGGAGCTGTTTTTT
TRBJ2-7	15	-	-	TRBV7-9	CASSLGGLRGYEQYF	TGTGCCAGCAGCTTAGGGGGACTTCGGGGCTACGAGCAGTACTTC
TRBJ2-1	15	TRBD2	-	TRBV19	CASSIPAGARGEQFF	TGTGCCAGTAGTATCCCAGCGGGAGCACGTGGTGAGCAGTTCTTC
TRBJ2-1	14	-	-	TRBV27	CASSLYRVHGEQFF	TGTGCCAGCAGTTTATACAGGGTACACGGGGAGCAGTTCTTC
TRBJ1-2	12	TRBD1	-	TRBV9	CASEGTVDGYTF	TGTGCCAGTGAGGGGACAGTCGACGGCTACACCTTC
TRBJ2-7	13	-	-	TRBV9	CASSPGRGYEQYF	TGTGCCAGCAGCCCTGGACGGGGCTACGAGCAGTACTTC